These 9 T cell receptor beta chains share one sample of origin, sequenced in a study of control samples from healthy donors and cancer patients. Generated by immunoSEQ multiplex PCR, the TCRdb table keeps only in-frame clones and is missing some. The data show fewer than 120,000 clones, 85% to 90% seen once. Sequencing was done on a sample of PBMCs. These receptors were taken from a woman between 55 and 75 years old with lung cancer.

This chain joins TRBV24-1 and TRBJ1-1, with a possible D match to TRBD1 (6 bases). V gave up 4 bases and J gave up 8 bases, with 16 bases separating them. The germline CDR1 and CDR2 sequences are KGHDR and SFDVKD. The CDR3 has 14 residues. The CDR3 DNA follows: TGTGCCACCAGTGACTCCACAGGGAATCCCGAAGCTTTCTTT. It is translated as CATSDSTGNPEAFF.

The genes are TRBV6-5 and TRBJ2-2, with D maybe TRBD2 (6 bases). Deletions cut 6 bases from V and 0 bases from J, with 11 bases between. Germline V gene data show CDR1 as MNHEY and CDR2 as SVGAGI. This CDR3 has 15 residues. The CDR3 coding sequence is TGTGCCAGCAGGCCGGGGGAAACGAACACCGGGGAGCTGTTTTTT. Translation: CASRPGETNTGELFF.

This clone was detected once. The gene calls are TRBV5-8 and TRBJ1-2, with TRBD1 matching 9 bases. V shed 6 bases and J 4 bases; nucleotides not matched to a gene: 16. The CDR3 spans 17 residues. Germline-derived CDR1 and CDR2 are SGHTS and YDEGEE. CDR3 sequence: CASMEGTGLHGRYGYTF. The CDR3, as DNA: TGTGCCAGCATGGAGGGGACAGGGCTTCACGGGCGCTATGGCTACACCTTC.

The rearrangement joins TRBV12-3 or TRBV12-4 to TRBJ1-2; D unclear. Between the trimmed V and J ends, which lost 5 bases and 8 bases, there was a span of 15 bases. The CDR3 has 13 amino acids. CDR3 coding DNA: TGTGCCAGCAGTCCCTCTGTGGATGGAGGCTACACCTTC. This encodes CASSPSVDGGYTF.

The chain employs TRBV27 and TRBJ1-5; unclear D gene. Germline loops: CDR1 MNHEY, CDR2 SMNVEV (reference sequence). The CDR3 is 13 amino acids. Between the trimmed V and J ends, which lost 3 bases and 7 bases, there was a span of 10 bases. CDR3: CASSFEGKQPQHF. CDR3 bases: TGTGCCAGCAGTTTTGAGGGAAAGCAGCCCCAGCATTTT.

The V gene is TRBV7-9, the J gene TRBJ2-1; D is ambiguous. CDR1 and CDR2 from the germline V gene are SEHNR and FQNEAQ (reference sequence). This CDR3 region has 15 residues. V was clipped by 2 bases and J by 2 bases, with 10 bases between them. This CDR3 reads CASSLNLNTYNEQFF. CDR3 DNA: TGTGCCAGCAGCTTAAACCTAAATACCTACAATGAGCAGTTCTTC. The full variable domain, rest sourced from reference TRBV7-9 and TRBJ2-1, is DTGVSQNPRHKITKRGQNVTFRCDPISEHNRLYWYRQTLGQGPEFLTYFQNEAQLEKSRLLSDRFSAERPKGSFSTLEIQRTEQGDSAMYLCASSLNLNTYNEQFFGPGTRLTVL.

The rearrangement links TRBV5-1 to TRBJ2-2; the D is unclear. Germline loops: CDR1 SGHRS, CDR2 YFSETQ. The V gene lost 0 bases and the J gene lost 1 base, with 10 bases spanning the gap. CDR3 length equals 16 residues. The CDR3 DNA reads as TGCGCCAGCAGCTTGGGCCGCTACTTGAACACCGGGGAGCTGTTTTTT. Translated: CASSLGRYLNTGELFF.

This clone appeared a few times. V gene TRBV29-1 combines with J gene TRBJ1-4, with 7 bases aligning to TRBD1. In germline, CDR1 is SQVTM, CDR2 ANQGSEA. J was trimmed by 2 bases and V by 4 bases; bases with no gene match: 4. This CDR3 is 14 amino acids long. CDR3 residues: CSVGQGLTNEKLFF. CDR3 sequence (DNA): TGCAGCGTTGGACAGGGCCTCACTAATGAAAAACTGTTTTTT.

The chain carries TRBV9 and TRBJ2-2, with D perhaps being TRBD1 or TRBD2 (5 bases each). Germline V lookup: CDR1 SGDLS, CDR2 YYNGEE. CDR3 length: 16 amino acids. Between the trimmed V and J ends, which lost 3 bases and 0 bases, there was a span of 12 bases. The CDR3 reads CASSASPGPNTGELFF. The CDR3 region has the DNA TGTGCCAGCAGCGCCTCTCCGGGACCGAACACCGGGGAGCTGTTTTTT.